Listed here are 28 T cell receptor beta chains from one sample, sequenced in a study of T cell responses to AZD1222 COVID-19 vaccine. Only in-frame clones appear in the TCRdb table, and some are missing; sequencing was by immunoSEQ multiplex PCR. The profile shows 90,000 to 150,000 clones, roughly 90% of them singletons. Sample: peripheral blood, taken on day 0 of AZD1222 vaccination. These TCRs come from an adult in good health.

This clone occurred once. The chain uses TRBV24-1 and TRBJ2-1, with 8 bases lining up with TRBD1. The V gene's germline CDR1 is KGHDR and CDR2 SFDVKD. The CDR3 runs 15 residues. The V segment lost 4 bases and the J segment 7 bases; nucleotides outside the gene matches: 8. This chain's CDR3 is CATSDQGAVKNEQFF. The CDR3 DNA is TGTGCCACCAGTGACCAGGGGGCTGTCAAAAATGAGCAGTTCTTC.

V gene TRBV6-5 combines with J gene TRBJ1-1; a possible D gene is TRBD1 (5 bases). The germline gives CDR1 MNHEY, CDR2 SVGAGI. Between the trimmed V and J ends, which lost 5 bases and 5 bases, there was a span of 12 bases. The CDR3 length is 13 residues. The CDR3 sequence: CASSPRQLTEAFF. The CDR3 DNA reads TGTGCCAGCAGTCCCCGACAGCTTACTGAAGCTTTCTTT.

The chain carries TRBV2 and TRBJ2-7; 12 nucleotides agree with TRBD2. CDR1 and CDR2 from the germline V gene are SNHLY and FYNNEI. The CDR3 is 13 residues long. Unmatched junction bases numbered 5, after V lost 11 bases and J lost 3 bases. The CDR3 loop reads CAARTSGVYEQYF. Written as DNA, the CDR3 is TGTGCCGCCAGGACTAGCGGGGTCTACGAGCAGTACTTC.

The chain employs TRBV19 and TRBJ2-7, with 9 bases matching TRBD1. Germline V gene lookup returns CDR1 LNHDA and CDR2 SQIVND (reference sequence). With 6 bases clipped from V and 4 bases from J, the junction kept 7 bases outside the gene matches. The length of the CDR3 is 14 residues. CDR3 DNA sequence: TGTGCCAGTAGCGACCCGGGACAGGGATACGAGCAGTACTTC. Protein sequence: CASSDPGQGYEQYF.

The chain uses TRBV27 and TRBJ2-2; the D is unclear. Trimming removed 0 bases from V and 6 bases from J, with 17 bases in between. Germline V gives CDR1 MNHEY, CDR2 SMNVEV (reference sequence). The CDR3 covers 17 residues. CDR3 region: CASSLSPLGKSAGELFF. The CDR3 coding sequence is TGTGCCAGCAGTTTATCGCCCCTAGGTAAGTCGGCCGGGGAGCTGTTTTTT.

The gene calls are TRBV19 and TRBJ1-4; D ambiguous. The CDR3 loop spans 16 amino acids. V lost 6 bases to trimming and J lost 2 bases, with 16 bases between them. The germline CDR1 and CDR2 sequences are LNHDA and SQIVND (reference sequence). CDR3 sequence reads: CASSRTGLGTNEKLFF. CDR3 bases: TGTGCCAGTAGCCGAACCGGTCTTGGGACTAATGAAAAACTGTTTTTT.

This rearrangement joins TRBV7-9 to TRBJ1-1; no clear D. The CDR3 extends over 14 amino acids. Looked up from germline, CDR1 is SEHNR and CDR2 is FQNEAQ (reference sequence). The V end was cut by 5 bases, the J end by 0 bases, with 10 bases between. The CDR3 is CASSPQVLNTEAFF. In DNA form, the CDR3 reads TGTGCCAGCAGCCCACAAGTACTGAACACTGAAGCTTTCTTT.

The chain carries TRBV24-1 and TRBJ2-5; D not resolved. The CDR3 is 13 amino acids. Germline values: CDR1 KGHDR, CDR2 SFDVKD. Trimming stripped 9 bases from V and 5 bases from J, with 15 bases between. As DNA, the CDR3 is TGTGCCACCGGCCCTTCTGGTTCTGAGACCCAGTACTTC. This encodes CATGPSGSETQYF.

This clone was found once. The rearrangement links TRBV7-9 to TRBJ1-4; no clear D gene. CDR1 is SEHNR, CDR2 FQNEAQ, per germline (reference sequence). The CDR3 has 11 residues. Trimming left V 5 bases short and J 16 bases short, with 14 bases between. CDR3 in amino acids: CASSPDNLAFF. Written as DNA, the CDR3 is TGTGCCAGCAGCCCCGATAATTTAGCGTTTTTT.

The genes are TRBV12-3 or TRBV12-4 and TRBJ1-2; the match to TRBD1 covers 8 bases. This CDR3 has 12 amino acids. J gave up 8 bases and V 5 bases, and 4 bases lay outside the gene matches. The CDR3 region is CASSRTGRGYTF. In DNA form, the CDR3 reads TGTGCCAGCAGTCGGACAGGGCGCGGCTACACCTTC.

The chain joins TRBV6-5 to TRBJ2-7; no definite D call. Germline-derived CDR1 and CDR2 are MNHEY and SVGAGI. V lost 6 bases, J lost 7 bases, and 13 bases lay in between. The CDR3 contains 12 residues. CDR3 protein: CASRSAVREQYF. In nucleotides, the CDR3 is TGTGCCAGCAGAAGTGCGGTGCGGGAGCAGTACTTC.

This clone was observed a handful of times. The chain's CDR3 is CASSLSGVGYEQYF. The DNA of the CDR3 is TGTGCCAGCAGTTTGTCGGGGGTCGGGTACGAGCAGTACTTC. The chain uses TRBV28 and TRBJ2-7; tentatively, D is TRBD2 (6 bases). The V end lost 3 bases, the J end lost 4 bases, and 13 bases lay between the germline ends. In germline, CDR1 is MDHEN, CDR2 SYDVKM. CDR3 size: 14 residues.

This sequence joins TRBV18 and TRBJ1-1; TRBD1 aligns across 8 bases. Germline trimming cut 2 bases from V and 4 bases from J; bases unmatched to any gene: 3. From germline, CDR1 is KGHSH and CDR2 LQKENI. This CDR3 has 14 amino acids. CDR3 in DNA: TGTGCCAGCTCACCAGGGGACAGGCTCACTGAAGCTTTCTTT. Translation: CASSPGDRLTEAFF. Supplemented by reference TRBV18 and TRBJ1-1, the full variable domain reads NAGVMQNPRHLVRRRGQEARLRCSPMKGHSHVYWYRQLPEEGLKFMVYLQKENIIDESGMPKERFSAEFPKEGPSILRIQQVVRGDSAAYFCASSPGDRLTEAFFGQGTRLTVV.

The chain employs TRBV5-1 and TRBJ1-1, with D possibly being TRBD1 (5 bases). Germline V gene lookup returns CDR1 SGHRS and CDR2 YFSETQ. Trimming removed 4 bases from V and 5 bases from J, with 15 bases in between. This CDR3 has 14 amino acids. CDR3 nucleotides: TGCGCCAGCAGCCCTGGCCCTGGGGGGACTGAAGCTTTCTTT. This sequence encodes CASSPGPGGTEAFF.

DNA of the CDR3: TGTGCCACCAGCCCCGGGGGGTCAGAAAACATTCAGTACTTC. As protein: CATSPGGSENIQYF. The rearrangement joins TRBV24-1 to TRBJ2-4; 7 bases line up with TRBD2. Unmatched junction bases numbered 7, after V lost 7 bases and J lost 5 bases. The CDR3 length is 14 residues. CDR1 KGHDR and CDR2 SFDVKD come from the germline V gene.

The genes are TRBV6-2 or TRBV6-3 and TRBJ2-3, with no clear D. Germline-derived CDR1 and CDR2 are MNHEY and SVGEGT. The CDR3 has 14 amino acids. V lost 0 bases and J 6 bases, leaving 10 bases between the germline ends. CDR3 coding DNA: TGTGCCAGCAGTTACTCGATGGTCCCGGATACGCAGTATTTT. Translation gives CASSYSMVPDTQYF.

This chain connects TRBV6-5 to TRBJ1-1, with D perhaps TRBD1 (5 bases). The CDR3 totals 14 residues. In germline, CDR1 is MNHEY, CDR2 SVGAGI. With 6 bases removed from V and 14 bases from J, the gap between germline ends came to 25 bases. DNA for the CDR3: TGTGCCAGCAGCCCCGCCCGGGACCTACCGATCGTCTTCTTT. Protein sequence: CASSPARDLPIVFF.

This rearrangement joins TRBV6-2 or TRBV6-3 to TRBJ2-3; possible D gene TRBD2, 5 bases. This CDR3 contains 14 residues. The V and J ends lost 5 bases and 1 base respectively, with 10 bases between them. Germline values: CDR1 MNHEY, CDR2 SVGEGT. CDR3 DNA: TGTGCCAGCAGTACGGGGAGAGGCACAGATACGCAGTATTTT. This translates into CASSTGRGTDTQYF.

The rearrangement links TRBV7-9 to TRBJ1-5, with D unclear. V shed 4 bases and J shed 0 bases, with 16 bases lying between them. Per the germline V gene, CDR1 is SEHNR and CDR2 is FQNEAQ (reference sequence). This CDR3 has 17 residues. The CDR3 region is CASSSGEGSISNQPQHF. The CDR3 region has the DNA TGTGCCAGCAGCTCCGGGGAGGGATCAATTAGCAATCAGCCCCAGCATTTT.

The chain employs TRBV14 and TRBJ2-1; D is tentatively TRBD1 or TRBD2 (5 bases each). Trimming pared 5 bases from V and 9 bases from J, leaving 20 bases between. The V gene's germline CDR1 is SGHDN and CDR2 FVKESK. The CDR3 is 15 amino acids. The CDR3 nucleotides are TGTGCCAGCAGCGTATCTCCGGGGCCATCGGGTGAGCAGTTCTTC. Protein sequence: CASSVSPGPSGEQFF.

The chain joins TRBV4-2 to TRBJ1-2; D call uncertain. Germline CDR1 LGHNA, CDR2 YNFKEQ. V lost 3 bases, J lost 6 bases, and 14 bases lay in between. This CDR3 is 14 amino acids long. The CDR3 sequence: CASSQNTAGDGYTF. In DNA form, the CDR3 reads TGTGCCAGCAGCCAGAATACAGCGGGAGATGGCTACACCTTC.

This rearrangement joins TRBV6-5 to TRBJ1-2; 9 nucleotides line up with TRBD1. The CDR3 consists of 15 residues. CDR1 and CDR2 from the germline V gene are MNHEY and SVGAGI. J lost 3 bases, V lost 6 bases, and 8 bases had no gene match. The CDR3 region has the DNA TGTGCCAGCAGCCAAAGGGACAGGGAGCACTATGGCTACACCTTC. This gives the protein CASSQRDREHYGYTF.

Only a few counts were recorded for this clone. The genes are TRBV6-6 and TRBJ2-7; a weak D match, TRBD1 (5 bases). The CDR3 contains 17 residues. The germline V gene encodes CDR1 MNHNY and CDR2 SVGAGI (reference sequence). V lost 5 bases and J 7 bases, leaving 27 bases between the germline ends. The CDR3 loop is CASSQSTGYDHFGEQYF. DNA for the CDR3: TGTGCCAGCAGTCAGAGCACAGGCTATGACCACTTTGGGGAGCAGTACTTC.

The chain couples TRBV19 to TRBJ1-2; no firm D call. Trimming cost V 3 bases and J 6 bases, with 20 bases left between them. CDR3 size: 16 residues. Germline V gene data show CDR1 as LNHDA and CDR2 as SQIVND (reference sequence). DNA of the CDR3: TGTGCCAGTAGTATCCCAGGAGAGACGGGCCGTCATGGCTACACCTTC. Its translation: CASSIPGETGRHGYTF.

The genes are TRBV15 and TRBJ2-2; D is uncertain. Per the germline V gene, CDR1 is LNHNV and CDR2 is YYDKDF (reference sequence). The CDR3 contains 14 residues. V lost 5 bases, J lost 0 bases, and 7 bases lay in between. The CDR3 is CATSGHSNTGELFF. CDR3 sequence (DNA): TGTGCCACCAGCGGCCATTCGAACACCGGGGAGCTGTTTTTT.

A few counts support this clone. The chain is built from TRBV18 and TRBJ2-1; TRBD1 matches at 10 bases. V gave up 3 bases and J gave up 5 bases; unmatched junction bases: 13. Germline V gives CDR1 KGHSH, CDR2 LQKENI. This CDR3 contains 18 residues. As DNA, the CDR3 is TGTGCCAGCTCACCGAAATCACCGGGACAGGGGTCCCACAATGAGCAGTTCTTC. It codes for CASSPKSPGQGSHNEQFF.

This chain joins TRBV18 and TRBJ1-1; a possible D gene is TRBD1 (5 bases). V dropped 5 bases and J dropped 1 base, with 8 bases sitting between them. Germline CDR1 reads KGHSH; CDR2 reads LQKENI. The CDR3 is 13 residues long. CDR3 DNA: TGTGCCAGCTCATCGGGGGGGAACACTGAAGCTTTCTTT. Encoded protein: CASSSGGNTEAFF.

This chain uses TRBV11-2 with TRBJ1-5; 7 nucleotides match TRBD1. Germline CDR1 SGHAT, CDR2 FQNNGV. The CDR3 runs 14 residues. V shed 1 base and J 12 bases; nucleotides not matched to a gene: 9. CDR3 in amino acids: CASSLVSGAGGQHF. DNA for the CDR3: TGTGCCAGCAGCTTAGTCAGTGGGGCAGGGGGCCAGCATTTT.